One and the same sample provided the 10 T cell receptor beta chains below, sequenced in a study of blood T cell repertoires in COVID-19. Some clones are missing from TCRdb's copy, which holds only in-frame ones; the method was immunoSEQ multiplex PCR. The sample lists fewer than 350,000 clones, approximately 80% occurring once. Sequenced material: peripheral blood. Every receptor here comes from a woman between 55 and 75 years old with active or convalescent COVID-19.

This rearrangement joins TRBV25-1 to TRBJ1-4; D perhaps matches TRBD1 (6 bases). The CDR3 is made up of 15 amino acids. Trimming removed 3 bases from V and 7 bases from J, with 15 bases in between. CDR1 MGHDK and CDR2 SYGVNS come from the germline V gene. This chain's CDR3 is CASSDGGGQVEKLFF. The DNA for the CDR3 is TGTGCCAGCAGTGACGGCGGGGGCCAGGTTGAAAAACTGTTTTTT.

The V and J genes are TRBV7-2 and TRBJ2-2; the match to TRBD1 covers 8 bases. After removal of 6 bases from V and 6 bases from J, the junction contained 9 bases not matched to a gene. CDR1 SGHTA and CDR2 FQGNSA come from the germline V gene. The CDR3 totals 15 residues. CDR3 DNA: TGTGCCAGCAGATTCGACAGGGGCGTCCCCGGGGAGCTGTTTTTT. Encoded protein: CASRFDRGVPGELFF.

With regard to this clone: Other nucleotide sequences in the sample specify the same CDR3. The chain joins TRBV18 to TRBJ1-3; D gene unclear. The V and J ends lost 1 base and 1 base respectively, with 5 bases between them. CDR1 and CDR2 (germline): KGHSH, LQKENI. The CDR3 has 14 residues. CDR3 sequence reads: CASSPRQSGNTIYF. CDR3 DNA: TGTGCCAGCTCACCACGACAATCTGGAAACACCATATATTTT.

The V gene is TRBV19, the J gene TRBJ1-3; D perhaps matches TRBD1 (6 bases). Per the germline V gene, CDR1 is LNHDA and CDR2 is SQIVND (reference sequence). CDR3 length: 17 residues. V was pared by 5 bases and J by 1 base, with 18 bases between. The CDR3 spells CASSPTQGRRSGNTIYF. Here the CDR3 DNA reads TGTGCCAGTAGTCCGACACAGGGCCGAAGGTCTGGAAACACCATATATTTT.

This chain links TRBV24-1 with TRBJ2-1, with TRBD1 identical over 10 bases. Germline-derived CDR1 and CDR2 are KGHDR and SFDVKD. This CDR3 has 14 residues. V lost 5 bases to trimming and J lost 7 bases; unmatched junction nucleotides: 4. The DNA for the CDR3 is TGTGCCACCAGTGCGACAGGGGGCACGAATGAGCAGTTCTTC. Protein product: CATSATGGTNEQFF.

The chain is built from TRBV5-6 and TRBJ2-1; D may be TRBD1 (6 bases). The ends were cut back, 4 bases at V and 5 bases at J, with 19 bases in the middle. CDR1 is SGHDT, CDR2 YYEEEE, per germline. The CDR3 loop spans 16 amino acids. The CDR3 DNA reads as TGTGCCAGCAGCGCCCTGACAGGCCTAGTACACAATGAGCAGTTCTTC. Amino acids: CASSALTGLVHNEQFF.

V gene TRBV10-3 combines with J gene TRBJ1-1; 7 bases line up with TRBD1. The germline V gene encodes CDR1 ENHRY and CDR2 SYGVKD. This CDR3 is 14 amino acids long. J lost 11 bases, V lost 7 bases, and 16 bases had no gene match. The DNA of the CDR3 is TGTGCCATCAAGAACTCCCGGGACAGCGACACGGCTTTCTTT. Its protein product is CAIKNSRDSDTAFF.

V gene TRBV2 combines with J gene TRBJ1-1; TRBD1 might be the D (6 bases). Germline loops: CDR1 SNHLY, CDR2 FYNNEI. Trimming removed 7 bases at V and 0 bases at J, with 15 bases between. The CDR3 is made up of 15 amino acids. The CDR3: CASTRGGVMNTEAFF. The CDR3 DNA follows: TGTGCCAGCACACGCGGGGGCGTAATGAACACTGAAGCTTTCTTT.

The chain combines TRBV2 with TRBJ1-2; TRBD1 might be the D (6 bases). The CDR3 spans 15 residues. Per germline, CDR1 SNHLY and CDR2 FYNNEI. V was pared by 3 bases and J by 0 bases, with 11 bases between. CDR3 region: CASSEQGKANYGYTF. CDR3 DNA: TGTGCCAGCAGTGAGCAGGGGAAAGCTAACTATGGCTACACCTTC.

The V and J genes are TRBV7-3 and TRBJ1-1; D is possibly TRBD1 (5 bases). Germline CDR1 is SGHTA and CDR2 is FQGTGA. V gave up 0 bases and J gave up 6 bases, with 8 bases separating them. The CDR3 spans 13 residues. This CDR3 is CASSLTAGAEAFF. In DNA form, the CDR3 reads TGTGCCAGCAGCTTAACGGCGGGGGCTGAAGCTTTCTTT.